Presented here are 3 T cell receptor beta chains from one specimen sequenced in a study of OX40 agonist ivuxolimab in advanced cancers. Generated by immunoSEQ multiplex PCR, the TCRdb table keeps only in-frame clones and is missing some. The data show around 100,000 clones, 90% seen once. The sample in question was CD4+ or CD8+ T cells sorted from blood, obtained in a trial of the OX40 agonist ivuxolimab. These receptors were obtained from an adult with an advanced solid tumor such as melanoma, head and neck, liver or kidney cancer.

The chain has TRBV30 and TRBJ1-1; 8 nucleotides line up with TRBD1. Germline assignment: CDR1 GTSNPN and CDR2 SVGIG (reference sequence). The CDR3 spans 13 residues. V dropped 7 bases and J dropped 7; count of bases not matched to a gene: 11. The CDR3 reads CAYTMDRAFEAFF. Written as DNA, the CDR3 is TGTGCCTATACAATGGACAGGGCCTTTGAAGCTTTCTTT.

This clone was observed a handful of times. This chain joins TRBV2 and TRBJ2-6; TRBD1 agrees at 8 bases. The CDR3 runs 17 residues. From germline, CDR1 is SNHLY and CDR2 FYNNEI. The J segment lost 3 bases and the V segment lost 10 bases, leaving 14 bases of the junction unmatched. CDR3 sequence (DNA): TGTGCCATCCGGTGGCAGGGGGCAGTAAGTGGGGCCAACGTCCTGACTTTC. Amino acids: CAIRWQGAVSGANVLTF.

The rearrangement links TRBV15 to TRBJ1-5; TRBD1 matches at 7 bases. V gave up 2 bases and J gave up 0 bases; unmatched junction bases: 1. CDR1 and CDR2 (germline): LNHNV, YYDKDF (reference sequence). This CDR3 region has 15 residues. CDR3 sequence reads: CATSRRDSSNQPQHF. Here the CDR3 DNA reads TGTGCCACCAGCAGAAGGGACAGTAGCAATCAGCCCCAGCATTTT. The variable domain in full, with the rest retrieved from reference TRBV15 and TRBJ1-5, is DAMVIQNPRYQVTQFGKPVTLSCSQTLNHNVMYWYQQKSSQAPKLLFHYYDKDFNNEADTPDNFQSRRPNTSFCFLDIRSPGLGDTAMYLCATSRRDSSNQPQHFGDGTRLSIL.